This TCR beta chain was profiled in a study of blood T cell repertoires in COVID-19. Study-level background: Both acute and convalescent COVID-19 samples were obtained from the United States, Italy and Spain.

The table came from immunoSEQ multiplex PCR; TCRdb's copy has only in-frame clones and leaves some out. The table shows 350,000 to 400,000 clones, with over 75% occurring only once. This clone was detected once. The length of the CDR3 is 16 residues. Sequenced sample: PBMCs or T cells enriched from blood (not recorded which). The chain employs TRBV21-1 and TRBJ2-7; the table's TRBD1 call for D was not verified on the DNA. TRBV21-1 is an annotated pseudogene. This sequence was found in a woman aged 25 to 45 with acute COVID-19. Here the CDR3 reads CASSKGPWGHSYEQYF. The DNA for the CDR3 is TGTGCCAGCAGCAAGGGACCGTGGGGGCACTCCTACGAGCAGTACTTC.